The 27 T cell receptor beta chains below all came from one sample that was sequenced in a study of tumor-infiltrating lymphocytes in primary liver carcinoma. Reverse transcription of roughly 0.45 ug total RNA with a constant-region primer produced TCR beta cDNA. Three nested multiplex PCR rounds of slightly modified ARM-PCR generated TCR beta libraries. Researchers ran the first two PCR rounds for roughly 10 cycles each with TRBV1-TRBV30 forward primers and a C-beta reverse primer. In TCRdb, the multiplex PCR reads were re-called with MiXCR into one record per CDR3 protein. The data show approximately 30,000 distinct CDR3 sequences, 71% seen once. Each 20-30 mg portion of unsorted bulk tissue served as the source for co-extraction of RNA and DNA. Sequenced sample: liver tumor tissue from sampling region 3. Regarding subset: tumor region T3, left-lateral pole. The receptor set was obtained from a young woman with primary liver carcinoma and hepatitis B virus infection.

This CDR3 is CVGSLVGGTPVDEQFF. The CDR3 DNA reads as TGTGTAGGCAGCTTAGTTGGCGGGACGCCAGTCGATGAGCAGTTCTTC. This chain uses TRBV11-2 with TRBJ2-1, with D maybe TRBD2 (6 bases). The CDR3 runs to 16 residues. The germline V gene encodes CDR1 SGHAT and CDR2 FQNNGV.

This clonotype was found once. The chain is built from TRBV29-1 and TRBJ2-5; possibly TRBD2 for D (5 bases). The V end lost 7 bases, the J end lost 5 bases, and 14 bases lay between the germline ends. This CDR3 is 12 amino acids long. CDR1 and CDR2 from the germline V gene are SQVTM and ANQGSEA. The CDR3 loop reads CSGRLDYETQYF. For the CDR3, the DNA is TGCAGCGGTAGATTAGACTATGAGACCCAGTACTTC.

This clonotype was detected ten times or more. The chain is built from TRBV6-5 and TRBJ2-7; 7 bases line up with TRBD1. Per the germline V gene, CDR1 is MNHEY and CDR2 is SVGAGI. J was trimmed by 3 bases and V by 5 bases; bases with no gene match: 7. The CDR3 length is 14 residues. The CDR3 nucleotides are TGTGCCAGCAGTCGACAGGGCCCATACTACGAGCAGTACTTC. It codes for CASSRQGPYYEQYF.

The genes are TRBV14 and TRBJ2-3; no clear D gene. The germline CDR1 and CDR2 sequences are SGHDN and FVKESK. The V end lost 4 bases, the J end lost 2 bases, and 7 bases lay between the germline ends. The CDR3 is 13 residues long. CDR3 sequence: CASSRGYTDTQYF. The CDR3 nucleotides are TGTGCCAGCAGCCGAGGATACACAGATACGCAGTATTTT.

To note about this clonotype: The junction departs from germline at one end; a sequencing error may be responsible. This rearrangement joins TRBV11-2 to TRBJ2-1; D may be TRBD2 (7 bases). The CDR3 is 16 amino acids. The germline gives CDR1 SGHAT, CDR2 FQNNGV. The CDR3 sequence: CVSRKGGTTSYNEQFF. The DNA for the CDR3 is TGTGTCAGCAGGAAGGGAGGGACAACCTCTTACAATGAGCAGTTCTTC.

A note on this clonotype: Germline is not matched at one junction end, which may reflect a read error. This chain connects TRBV10-3 to TRBJ2-1, with TRBD2 matching over 9 bases. From germline, CDR1 is ENHRY and CDR2 SYGVKD. The CDR3 runs to 16 residues. The CDR3 DNA reads TGTGCCATCAGTGAGTCTGTAGCGGGAGCCTACAATGAACAGTTCTTC. It specifies CAISESVAGAYNEQFF.

The CDR3 DNA reads TGTGCCAGTAGCCCTCAGACAGTAGGACTACGCGAGCAGTACTTC. Protein: CASSPQTVGLREQYF. This rearrangement joins TRBV11-1 to TRBJ2-7; a weak D match, TRBD2 (6 bases). The germline gives CDR1 SGHAT, CDR2 FQDESV (reference sequence). V gave up 9 bases and J gave up 6 bases, with 24 bases separating them. This CDR3 comprises 15 residues.

Turning to this clonotype: This CDR3 fails to terminate in the conserved phenylalanine or tryptophan, so it likely reflects a read error. The chain recombines TRBV11-2 with TRBJ2-1, with TRBD2 identical over 9 bases. This CDR3 is built from 16 residues. CDR1 is SGHAT, CDR2 FQNNGV, per germline. DNA of the CDR3: TGTACCAGCAGCACCTCTCCAGCGGGAGGATACAATGAGCAGTTCTCC. Encoded protein: CTSSTSPAGGYNEQFS.

In the case of this clonotype: The germline gene is not matched at one end of the junction; a read error may be the cause. The chain carries TRBV11-2 and TRBJ2-3; TRBD2 aligns across 10 bases. Germline CDR1 SGHAT, CDR2 FQNNGV. The CDR3 loop spans 15 amino acids. In DNA form, the CDR3 reads TGTGCCAGCCGTTCAGGAAGCGGGAGGGCAGATATGCAGTATTTT. Translation gives CASRSGSGRADMQYF.

This clonotype was recorded a few times. No conserved phenylalanine or tryptophan is present at the end of the CDR3, so a read error is the likely explanation. It is unclear where the CDR3 begins or ends on the DNA, so no DNA is shown, and the CDR3 is as TCRdb lists it. The CDR3 loop reads CASSLALVGVVRSEQFL. The V call is TRBV11-2, the J call TRBJ2-1; whether TRBD2, the table's D call, matches the DNA was not checked. In germline, CDR1 is SGHAT, CDR2 FQNNGV. The CDR3 length equals 17 residues, ends included.

Points on this clonotype: Compared with germline, one end of the junction differs, possibly owing to a read error. The rearrangement uses TRBV11-3 and TRBJ2-1; 12 bases match TRBD2. CDR1 and CDR2 (germline): SGHNT, YENEEA. This CDR3 has 15 residues. This CDR3 reads CAGSRLAGEGYEQFF. The CDR3 coding sequence is TGTGCCGGCAGCCGACTAGCGGGGGAGGGCTATGAGCAGTTCTTC. Full variable domain (rest looked up from reference TRBV11-3 and TRBJ2-1): EAGVVQSPRYKIIEKKQPVAFWCNPISGHNTLYWYLQNLGQGPELLIRYENEEAVDDSQLPKDRFSAERLKGVDSTLKIQPAELGDSAVYLCAGSRLAGEGYEQFFGPGTRLTVL.

For this clonotype: One junction end disagrees with the germline gene, perhaps due to a read error. The chain recombines TRBV4-1 with TRBJ2-5; D might be TRBD2 (5 bases). CDR3 length: 13 amino acids. The germline gives CDR1 MGHRA, CDR2 YSYEKL. CDR3 nucleotides: TGCGTCAGCACTAATCCGAGGGAAGCGATCCAGCACTTC. Translating gives CVSTNPREAIQHF.

This clonotype appeared many times. The chain employs TRBV29-1 and TRBJ2-3; 10 bases are shared with TRBD2. Trimming took 3 bases from V and 5 from J; bases not matched to a gene: 11. CDR3 size: 16 residues. In germline, CDR1 is SQVTM, CDR2 ANQGSEA. The CDR3 spells CSVDGTSVERRDTQYF. Written as DNA, the CDR3 is TGCAGCGTTGACGGGACTAGCGTAGAGAGGAGAGATACGCAGTATTTT.

A word on this clonotype: The CDR3 ends on some other residue instead of the conserved phenylalanine or tryptophan, so this is likely a read error. The rearrangement joins TRBV11-2 to TRBJ1-1, with 9 bases identical to TRBD1. The germline CDR1 and CDR2 sequences are SGHAT and FQNNGV. This CDR3 has 20 amino acids. V lost 5 bases and J lost 2; bases outside the gene matches: 21. The CDR3 here is CASSARNRGRKGWSNTEAFY. The CDR3 DNA is TGTGCCAGCAGCGCTCGGAACAGGGGGCGCAAGGGGTGGAGTAACACTGAAGCTTTCTAT.

The V and J genes are TRBV29-1 and TRBJ2-3; tentative D call: TRBD1 (8 bases). The CDR3 totals 14 residues. Germline V lookup: CDR1 SQVTM, CDR2 ANQGSEA. V was shortened by 6 bases and J by 8 bases, with 21 bases between the two germline ends. CDR3 amino acids: CSVHRGGSTGTQYF. For the CDR3, the DNA is TGCAGCGTACACAGGGGGGGGAGCACGGGTACGCAGTATTTT.

Worth noting for this clonotype: The conserved final phenylalanine or tryptophan is absent from the CDR3, which likely points to a read error. The chain links TRBV29-1 to TRBJ2-4; 10 bases align to TRBD2. The V and J ends lost 3 bases and 9 bases, in that order; junction bases with no gene match: 11. The length of the CDR3 is 15 residues. Per germline, CDR1 SQVTM and CDR2 ANQGSEA. CDR3 residues: CSVDGLAGEVSIQYL. DNA of the CDR3: TGCAGCGTTGACGGGCTAGCGGGAGAAGTGAGCATTCAGTACCTC.

By share, this clonotype counts as large. At one boundary the junction diverges from the germline segment, which might be a read error. CDR3 bases: TGTGCCAGCAGCGTAGAGACAGGGGACACCGGGGAGCTGTTTTTT. Encoded protein: CASSVETGDTGELFF. The chain carries TRBV11-2 and TRBJ2-2, with 8 bases that match TRBD1. The length of the CDR3 is 15 residues. Germline V lookup: CDR1 SGHAT, CDR2 FQNNGV. Complete variable domain (other parts from reference TRBV11-2 and TRBJ2-2): EAGVAQSPRYKIIEKRQSVAFWCNPISGHATLYWYQQILGQGPKLLIQFQNNGVVDDSQLPKDRFSAERLKGVDSTLKIQPAKLEDSAVYLCASSVETGDTGELFFGEGSRLTVL.

Of note for this clonotype: No conserved phenylalanine or tryptophan is present at the end of the CDR3, so a read error is the likely explanation. This rearrangement joins TRBV11-1 to TRBJ2-2; 7 positions match TRBD2. The CDR3 is 16 amino acids. CDR1 is SGHAT, CDR2 FQDESV, per germline (reference sequence). The CDR3 coding sequence is TGTGCCAGTAGCAGGGTTATGGCGGGAGTGTCCGGGGAACTGTTTTAT. Protein sequence: CASSRVMAGVSGELFY.

This clonotype was counted many times. The rearrangement joins TRBV11-2 to TRBJ2-1, with unresolved D. The germline V gene encodes CDR1 SGHAT and CDR2 FQNNGV. V dropped 2 bases and J dropped 6 bases, with 8 bases sitting between them. The CDR3 runs 13 residues. CDR3 in amino acids: CASSLKSGNEQFF. Here the CDR3 DNA reads TGTGCCAGCAGCTTAAAAAGTGGCAATGAGCAGTTCTTC. Supplemented by reference TRBV11-2 and TRBJ2-1, the full variable domain reads EAGVAQSPRYKIIEKRQSVAFWCNPISGHATLYWYQQILGQGPKLLIQFQNNGVVDDSQLPKDRFSAERLKGVDSTLKIQPAKLEDSAVYLCASSLKSGNEQFFGPGTRLTVL.

With regard to this clonotype: The junction and the germline gene differ at one end; a read error may be behind it. The chain has TRBV4-1 and TRBJ1-5, with D possibly being TRBD1 (6 bases). Looked up from germline, CDR1 is MGHRA and CDR2 is YSYEKL. The CDR3 totals 17 residues. In nucleotides, the CDR3 is TGCGCCAGCAGCCAAGACTATGAGGGGGTTGGGAATCAGCCTCAGCATTTT. Translation gives CASSQDYEGVGNQPQHF.

This clonotype was picked up one time. An end of the junction does not agree with germline; a read error may underlie this. The chain couples TRBV11-2 to TRBJ2-1, with no clear D. The CDR3 runs 15 residues. Germline V gene lookup returns CDR1 SGHAT and CDR2 FQNNGV. In DNA form, the CDR3 reads TGTGCCAGCAGCTTATGGGGTCTAGACTGCAATGGGCAGTTCTTC. Residues: CASSLWGLDCNGQFF. Full variable domain (missing parts from reference TRBV11-2 and TRBJ2-1): EAGVAQSPRYKIIEKRQSVAFWCNPISGHATLYWYQQILGQGPKLLIQFQNNGVVDDSQLPKDRFSAERLKGVDSTLKIQPAKLEDSAVYLCASSLWGLDCNGQFFGPGTRLTVL.

Comment on this clonotype: Here the CDR3 omits its conserved ending phenylalanine or tryptophan, so a read error is the likely source. The gene calls are TRBV11-1 and TRBJ2-2; weak D call: TRBD2 (5 bases). The CDR3 totals 17 residues. Germline CDR1 is SGHAT and CDR2 is FQDESV (reference sequence). The CDR3 nucleotides read TGTGTCAGCAGGAGAAGAACGGGATCCGCGAACACCGGGGAGCTGTTTCTT. This encodes CVSRRRTGSANTGELFL.

The CDR3 loop is CASSPPVSYEQYF. DNA of the CDR3: TGTGCCAGCAGCCCTCCAGTATCCTACGAGCAGTACTTC. The genes are TRBV11-2 and TRBJ2-7; D remains ambiguous. This CDR3 contains 13 residues. V lost 5 bases to trimming and J lost 1 base, with 9 bases between them. Germline V lookup: CDR1 SGHAT, CDR2 FQNNGV.

As concerns this clonotype: The junction departs from the called germline gene at one end, perhaps through a read error. V gene TRBV4-1 combines with J gene TRBJ2-6, with TRBD1 as a possible D gene (5 bases). Germline lookup yields CDR1 MGHRA and CDR2 YSYEKL. This CDR3 spans 17 amino acids. CDR3 residues: CASSQEPQGSGANVLSF. In nucleotides, the CDR3 is TGCGCTAGCAGCCAAGAGCCACAAGGCTCTGGGGCCAACGTCCTGTCTTTC.

Comment on this clonotype: A read error is possible here, since a much larger clone lies one base away. In DNA form, the CDR3 reads TGCAGCGTTGAGGGGCTAGCGGGAGGCCGGAACTCCGGGGAGCTGTTTTTT. Its translation is CSVEGLAGGRNSGELFF. V is TRBV29-1 and J is TRBJ2-2, with 11 bases matching TRBD2. The CDR3 is made up of 17 amino acids. Germline assignment: CDR1 SQVTM and CDR2 ANQGSEA.

As to this clonotype: The CDR3 end shows no conserved phenylalanine or tryptophan, and so a read error is likely. Here the CDR3 reads CASSPPGSRNGEQYS. As DNA, the CDR3 is TGTGCCAGCAGCCCTCCCGGGAGCAGAAACGGCGAGCAGTACTCC. This chain links TRBV28 with TRBJ2-7; tentative D call: TRBD2 (6 bases). Germline CDR1 MDHEN, CDR2 SYDVKM. The CDR3 length is 15 residues. The V and J ends lost 6 bases and 6 bases respectively, with 21 bases between them.

In regard to this clonotype: One junction end disagrees with the germline gene, perhaps due to a read error. This rearrangement joins TRBV28 to TRBJ2-1, with 8 bases lining up with TRBD2. The CDR3 runs 14 residues. The germline CDR1 and CDR2 sequences are MDHEN and SYDVKM. In nucleotides, the CDR3 is TGTGCCAGCAGGGAAACTAGCGGCGACAATGAGCAGTTCTTT. It encodes CASRETSGDNEQFF.